The rows below give T cell receptor beta chains drawn from one sample of a study of shared clonotypes between healthy human individuals. TCRdb's table, derived via immunoSEQ multiplex PCR, lists solely in-frame clones and lacks some. This sample has about 2 million clones, with roughly 94% found just once. Sequenced input: naive CD4+ T cells sorted from blood. Receptors originate from a man in his late teens or twenties in good health. The CDR3 runs from the conserved cysteine through the conserved F or W. The D gene is left open where the match is weak.

J gene | D gene | V gene | CDR3 protein | CDR3 DNA
TRBJ2-7 | - | TRBV6-6 | CASNLGREQYF | TGTGCCAGCAACCTTGGACGCGAGCAGTACTTC
TRBJ2-6 | - | TRBV7-9 | CASRPIGTGANVLTF | TGTGCCAGCAGGCCCATTGGTACCGGGGCCAACGTCCTGACTTTC
TRBJ1-6 | TRBD1 | TRBV10-2 | CASRGQNSPLHF | TGCGCCAGCAGGGGACAGAATTCACCCCTCCACTTT
TRBJ2-7 | - | TRBV30 | CASTRGPGEQYF | TGTGCCTCTACCCGGGGGCCGGGCGAGCAGTACTTC
TRBJ2-5 | - | TRBV9 | CASSPREETQYF | TGTGCCAGCAGCCCCCGTGAGGAGACCCAGTACTTC
TRBJ2-2 | - | TRBV11-2 | CASSLGQGFTGELFF | TGTGCCAGCAGCTTGGGTCAGGGGTTCACCGGGGAGCTGTTTTTT
TRBJ2-2 | TRBD2 | TRBV7-2 | CASSLGAGGSTGELFF | TGTGCCAGCAGCTTAGGAGCGGGAGGTTCCACCGGGGAGCTGTTTTTT
TRBJ1-4 | - | TRBV30 | CAWSVQGGNEKLFF | TGTGCCTGGAGTGTACAAGGGGGAAATGAAAAACTGTTTTTT
TRBJ1-2 | - | TRBV7-9 | CASSSFDTDGYTF | TGTGCCAGCAGCTCCTTCGATACGGATGGCTACACCTTC
TRBJ1-2 | - | TRBV7-9 | CASSPTQEYYGYTF | TGTGCCAGCAGCCCAACACAGGAATACTATGGCTACACCTTC
TRBJ2-7 | - | TRBV11-1 | CASSPGSEQYF | TGTGCCAGCAGCCCCGGGAGCGAGCAGTACTTC
TRBJ2-1 | TRBD2 | TRBV7-2 | CASRTSGVSEQFF | TGTGCCAGCAGGACTAGCGGGGTTAGTGAGCAGTTCTTC
TRBJ1-2 | - | TRBV6-5 | CASRRDSFIHYGYTF | TGTGCCAGCCGGAGAGACAGCTTCATACACTATGGCTACACCTTC
TRBJ1-4 | - | TRBV4-1 | CASSQDWGAADEKLFF | TGCGCCAGCAGCCAAGATTGGGGGGCGGCAGACGAAAAACTGTTTTTT
TRBJ2-2 | - | TRBV10-2 | CASSESGSGRNTGELFF | TGCGCCAGCAGTGAGTCTGGTAGCGGAAGGAACACCGGGGAGCTGTTTTTT